These 14 T cell receptor beta chains originate from one sample sequenced in a study of CD8 T cells in ankylosing spondylitis. Study observations and caveats: Ankylosing spondylitis blood appeared to carry a characteristic TCR beta motif of seven to nine highly homologous variants.

TCRdb analysed the 5' RACE reads with MiXCR anew, one entry per CDR3 protein. The data show 400,000 or so distinct CDR3 sequences, roughly 26% seen once. Their antigen targets remain unknown. The sample consisted of blood, either unsorted or a sorted T cell fraction (not recorded which). These receptors came from a male donor with ankylosing spondylitis.

The table lists this clonotype with a few counts. The DNA for the CDR3 is TGTGCCAGCAGTTTAGAGGCCGGCTCCTACGAGCAGTACGTC. Its translation: CASSLEAGSYEQYV. The V call is TRBV12-3 or TRBV12-4, the J call TRBJ2-7; no definite D call. Trimming took 1 base from V and 0 from J, leaving 7 bases between them. The CDR3 is made up of 14 amino acids.

J is TRBJ2-7 and V is TRBV7-2; D is undetermined. Germline V gene sequence: CDR1 SGHTA, CDR2 FQGNSA. This CDR3 is built from 13 residues. Trimming removed 1 base from V and 4 bases from J, with 8 bases in between. CDR3 sequence reads: CASSLGLGYEQYV. CDR3 nucleotide sequence: TGTGCCAGCAGCTTAGGGTTGGGGTACGAGCAGTACGTC.

This clonotype was detected a few times. The J gene is TRBJ2-5, the V gene TRBV3-1; D is ambiguous. The V gene's germline CDR1 is LGHDT and CDR2 YNNKEL (reference sequence). The CDR3 is 16 amino acids. Trimming removed 3 bases from V and 2 bases from J, with 16 bases in between. CDR3 DNA: TGTGCCAGCAGCCACTCCCTAGACGGAGCTCAAGAGACCCAGTACTTC. It is translated as CASSHSLDGAQETQYF.

This clonotype was detected only a few times. V gene TRBV7-7 combines with J gene TRBJ2-5; D is uncertain. Trimming took off 1 base at V and 5 bases at J, with 14 bases between the two ends. The germline CDR1 and CDR2 sequences are SSHAT and FNYEAQ (reference sequence). The CDR3 has 15 amino acids. The CDR3 DNA follows: TGTGCCAGCAGCTTAGGGCAGGCCACCTGGGAGACCCAGTACTTC. It yields the protein CASSLGQATWETQYF.

V and J are TRBV12-3 or TRBV12-4 and TRBJ2-1; D not resolved. This CDR3 has 14 residues. V shed 5 bases and J shed 5 bases, with 13 bases lying between them. This CDR3 is CASSRMGGDNEQFF. Written as DNA, the CDR3 is TGTGCCAGCAGTCGGATGGGCGGAGACAATGAGCAGTTCTTC.

This clonotype has just a few counts. The chain is built from TRBV20-1 and TRBJ2-3; D remains ambiguous. V lost 4 bases and J 1 base, leaving 9 bases between the germline ends. The CDR3 is made up of 13 amino acids. Germline CDR1 reads DFQATT; CDR2 reads SNEGSKA (reference sequence). The CDR3 loop reads CSAMGLGTDTQYF. The CDR3 region has the DNA TGCAGTGCTATGGGATTAGGCACAGATACGCAGTATTTT.

The V and J genes are TRBV29-1 and TRBJ2-3, with D possibly called TRBD1 or TRBD2 (5 bases each). CDR3 length: 15 residues. The germline CDR1 and CDR2 sequences are SQVTM and ANQGSEA. V shed 1 base and J shed 4 bases, with 15 bases lying between them. CDR3 protein: CSVEGALRGADTQYF. In DNA, the CDR3 is TGCAGCGTTGAAGGGGCACTGAGAGGGGCAGATACGCAGTATTTT.

V is TRBV2 and J is TRBJ2-7; D uncertain. The CDR3 runs 14 residues. With 8 bases removed from V and 2 bases from J, the gap between germline ends came to 16 bases. Germline V lookup: CDR1 SNHLY, CDR2 FYNNEI. The CDR3 spells CASPRAPGTYEQYV. In DNA form, the CDR3 reads TGTGCCAGCCCCCGGGCCCCAGGTACCTACGAGCAGTACGTC.

This chain connects TRBV21-1 to TRBJ1-1; whether TRBD1, the table's D call, matches the DNA was not checked. TRBV21-1 is classified as a pseudogene. The CDR3 consists of 17 residues. As DNA, the CDR3 is TGTGCCAGCAGCAGGGACAGGGGGAGATGGAGGAACACTGAAGCTTTCTTT. It translates to CASSRDRGRWRNTEAFF.

The rearrangement joins TRBV7-9 to TRBJ2-5, with 9 bases identical to TRBD2. The CDR3 is 16 amino acids. Unmatched junction bases numbered 9, after V lost 4 bases and J lost 3 bases. Germline loops: CDR1 SEHNR, CDR2 FQNEAQ (reference sequence). This CDR3 is CASSYNGLAWEETQYF. The CDR3 DNA sequence: TGTGCCAGCAGCTATAACGGACTAGCGTGGGAAGAGACCCAGTACTTC.

This clonotype was observed a handful of times. The chain is built from TRBV24-1 and TRBJ2-1; 7 bases fit TRBD1. The CDR3 runs to 16 residues. Unmatched junction bases numbered 9, after V lost 7 bases and J lost 1 base. Germline assignment: CDR1 KGHDR and CDR2 SFDVKD. In DNA, the CDR3 is TGTGCCACCAGCTCCGCTACAGGGGCGTCCTACAATGAGCAGTTCTTC. It is translated as CATSSATGASYNEQFF.

This clonotype came up a few times. This chain links TRBV29-1 with TRBJ2-1; 15 bases fit TRBD2. V gave up 0 bases and J gave up 6 bases; unmatched junction bases: 3. This CDR3 region has 16 residues. In germline, CDR1 is SQVTM, CDR2 ANQGSEA. CDR3 nucleotide sequence: TGCAGCGTTGAAGATCGGGGACTAGCGGGAGGCAATGAGCAGTTCTTC. Protein: CSVEDRGLAGGNEQFF.

This clonotype was detected a few times. The rearrangement joins TRBV4-1 to TRBJ1-1; D is undetermined. CDR1 and CDR2 (germline): MGHRA, YSYEKL. Trimming pared 0 bases from V and 1 base from J, leaving 9 bases between. This CDR3 contains 15 residues. This CDR3 is CASSQDLVRNTEAFF. CDR3 sequence (DNA): TGCGCCAGCAGCCAAGATCTTGTGAGGAACACTGAAGCTTTCTTT.

The CDR3 DNA is TGCAGCGTTGAAGGCCTCAAGGGTAGCGGGAAATTCAATGAGCAGTTCTTC. Protein sequence: CSVEGLKGSGKFNEQFF. This chain uses TRBV29-1 with TRBJ2-1; 8 bases match TRBD2. This CDR3 contains 17 residues. J gave up 6 bases and V 1 base, and 14 bases lay outside the gene matches. Germline assignment: CDR1 SQVTM and CDR2 ANQGSEA.